Presented here are 3 T cell receptor beta chains from one specimen sequenced in a study of blood T cells in healthy people across ages (dated by TCRdb to 2013 to 2016). Preparation of the library involved 5' RACE. Sequencing was carried out with an Illumina HiSeq 2500. A second PCR of about 7 to 12 cycles was run with a J-beta primer mix and a sample-barcoded 5' primer. TCRdb passed the public sequencing reads through fastp at Q25 and MiXCR, retaining productive beta sequences. One record per CDR3 amino acid sequence lists the most common genes and DNA. This sample holds about 800,000 distinct CDR3 sequences; roughly 60% were observed only once. 20% to 25% of the sample comes from the top ten. Material for sequencing was blood. The receptors come from a man younger than 40 in good health.

The rearrangement uses TRBV6-6 and TRBJ2-4; D is possibly TRBD1 or TRBD2 (5 bases each). Germline values: CDR1 MNHNY, CDR2 SVGAGI (reference sequence). The CDR3 has 15 residues. Trimming removed 6 bases at V and 7 bases at J, with 19 bases between. CDR3 DNA: TGTGCCAGCAGCTACACCGGGACCGGAGGCAACATTCAGTACTTC. Translation gives CASSYTGTGGNIQYF.

This chain links TRBV5-6 with TRBJ2-3, with no clear D. CDR3 length equals 14 residues. The V gene's germline CDR1 is SGHDT and CDR2 YYEEEE. V was trimmed by 4 bases and J by 2 bases, leaving 11 bases between them. CDR3 nucleotide sequence: TGTGCCAGCAGCCCGACGAGGTTCACAGATACGCAGTATTTT. Amino acids: CASSPTRFTDTQYF.

The chain carries TRBV20-1 and TRBJ2-1, with TRBD2 as a possible D gene (6 bases). V dropped 7 bases and J dropped 4 bases, with 14 bases sitting between them. Looked up from germline, CDR1 is DFQATT and CDR2 is SNEGSKA (reference sequence). This CDR3 region has 13 residues. In DNA, the CDR3 is TGCAGTGTGGCGGGGACGCTATACAATGAGCAGTTCTTC. Protein: CSVAGTLYNEQFF.